Below are 21 T cell receptor beta chains sequenced from a single sample in a study of T cell repertoires in cytomegalovirus infection. For these receptors, no antigen is known. TCRdb reprocessed the reads with MiXCR, giving one entry per CDR3 protein. The sample holds around 900,000 distinct CDR3 sequences, around 31% seen once. This specimen was cultured CD8+ T cells from PBMCs, taken from culture after CMV antigen stimulation. The receptors were gathered from a human donor in good health (CMV status not recorded). Some clones in this sample may be carry-over from other donors' samples.

V usage is TRBV20-1 and J usage is TRBJ2-1, with D perhaps TRBD1 (6 bases). Germline V CDR1 and CDR2: DFQATT, SNEGSKA (reference sequence). This CDR3 has 14 residues. Trimming shortened V by 3 bases and J by 4 bases, and 13 bases separated the two germline ends. DNA for the CDR3: TGCAGTGCTAGTGGCCAGGGGCCTTACAATGAGCAGTTCTTC. It translates to CSASGQGPYNEQFF.

This chain's CDR3 is CASTQWASGGSDTQYF. In DNA, the CDR3 is TGTGCCAGCACCCAGTGGGCTAGCGGGGGCTCAGATACGCAGTATTTT. The gene calls are TRBV6-1 and TRBJ2-3, with 10 bases that match TRBD2. Germline values: CDR1 MNHNS, CDR2 SASEGT. The CDR3 consists of 16 residues. J gave up 4 bases and V 7 bases, and 11 bases lay outside the gene matches.

The sample holds many counts of this clonotype. This sequence joins TRBV7-2 and TRBJ2-5; 7 nucleotides match TRBD2. Trimming took 1 base from V and 2 from J; bases not matched to a gene: 10. The CDR3 spans 17 residues. CDR1 and CDR2 from the germline V gene are SGHTA and FQGNSA. The CDR3 reads CASSLVGLAVSQETQYF. Written as DNA, the CDR3 is TGTGCCAGCAGCTTAGTCGGGCTAGCGGTCTCTCAAGAGACCCAGTACTTC. Drawing the rest from reference TRBV7-2 and TRBJ2-5, the complete variable domain is GAGVSQSPSNKVTEKGKDVELRCDPISGHTALYWYRQSLGQGLEFLIYFQGNSAPDKSGLPSDRFSAERTGGSVSTLTIQRTQQEDSAVYLCASSLVGLAVSQETQYFGPGTRLLVL.

In this sample, this clonotype turned up a few times. This chain uses TRBV11-2 with TRBJ1-4, with a possible D match to TRBD1 (5 bases). Germline V gene sequence: CDR1 SGHAT, CDR2 FQNNGV. The V end was cut by 3 bases, the J end by 8 bases, with 19 bases between. There are 16 residues in the CDR3. The CDR3 bases are TGTGCCAGCAGCTTTTCCAGGGTTCGGGGATGGGAAAAACTGTTTTTT. This encodes CASSFSRVRGWEKLFF.

This clonotype appeared a single time. V gene TRBV9 combines with J gene TRBJ1-6; D remains unclear. From germline, CDR1 is SGDLS and CDR2 YYNGEE. This CDR3 contains 14 residues. Trimming shortened V by 3 bases and J by 6 bases, and 10 bases separated the two germline ends. The CDR3 nucleotides are TGTGCCAGCAGCGGGACCGCTCTTAATTCACCCCTCCACTTT. Amino acids: CASSGTALNSPLHF.

This clonotype appeared many times. This chain links TRBV4-3 with TRBJ2-3; D gene ambiguous. Germline V lookup: CDR1 LGHNA, CDR2 YSLEER. The CDR3 spans 17 residues. Trimming removed 5 bases from V and 0 bases from J, with 18 bases in between. The CDR3 sequence: CASSYSSEATSTDTQYF. The CDR3, as DNA: TGCGCCAGCAGCTACTCCTCCGAGGCGACCAGCACAGATACGCAGTATTTT.

This clonotype was recorded a few times. The chain employs TRBV7-2 and TRBJ2-5; possibly TRBD1 or TRBD2 for D (5 bases each). Germline-derived CDR1 and CDR2 are SGHTA and FQGNSA. V lost 5 bases to trimming and J lost 1 base, with 17 bases between them. There are 16 residues in the CDR3. CDR3: CASSMPGQTIQETQYF. For the CDR3, the DNA is TGTGCCAGCAGCATGCCGGGGCAAACGATCCAAGAGACCCAGTACTTC.

This chain joins TRBV5-6 and TRBJ2-2; D is possibly TRBD2 (6 bases). Trimming removed 4 bases from V and 1 base from J, with 14 bases in between. Germline V gene data show CDR1 as SGHDT and CDR2 as YYEEEE. This CDR3 has 16 residues. CDR3 region: CASSPAGLLNTGELFF. The CDR3 nucleotides are TGTGCCAGCAGCCCCGCGGGACTCCTGAACACCGGGGAGCTGTTTTTT.

The chain combines TRBV2 with TRBJ2-7, with D perhaps assigned TRBD1 or TRBD2 (5 bases each). V was cut by 7 bases and J by 0 bases, with 16 bases left in between. CDR1 is SNHLY and CDR2 is FYNNEI in the germline V gene. This CDR3 is 15 amino acids long. The CDR3 here is CASTQGDGFSYEQYF. CDR3 DNA sequence: TGTGCCAGCACCCAAGGGGACGGGTTCTCCTACGAGCAGTACTTC.

The rearrangement links TRBV6-5 to TRBJ2-2; possible D gene TRBD2, 7 bases. Germline lookup yields CDR1 MNHEY and CDR2 SVGAGI. The CDR3 consists of 16 residues. The germline V and J ends were trimmed by 0 bases and 7 bases, with 15 bases remaining between them. CDR3 region: CASSYSWGGIGGELFF. CDR3 nucleotide sequence: TGTGCCAGCAGTTACTCGTGGGGGGGCATCGGCGGGGAGCTGTTTTTT.

This clonotype was observed at least ten times. The chain couples TRBV7-9 to TRBJ1-2; weak D call: TRBD1 (6 bases). This CDR3 comprises 14 residues. Germline V gene sequence: CDR1 SEHNR, CDR2 FQNEAQ (reference sequence). The V end lost 2 bases, the J end lost 3 bases, and 10 bases lay between the germline ends. DNA for the CDR3: TGTGCCAGCAGCTTAACGACAGGAGACTATGGCTACACCTTC. It codes for CASSLTTGDYGYTF. The full variable domain, its missing parts supplied by reference TRBV7-9 and TRBJ1-2, is DTGVSQNPRHKITKRGQNVTFRCDPISEHNRLYWYRQTLGQGPEFLTYFQNEAQLEKSRLLSDRFSAERPKGSFSTLEIQRTEQGDSAMYLCASSLTTGDYGYTFGSGTRLTVV.

This clonotype appeared many times. V gene TRBV7-8 combines with J gene TRBJ2-5; D might be TRBD1 (6 bases). Germline CDR1 reads SGHVS; CDR2 reads FQNEAQ. The length of the CDR3 is 15 residues. Trimming removed 6 bases from V and 5 bases from J, with 19 bases in between. The CDR3 region has the DNA TGTGCCAGCAGTTTAAGGAAGGGGGTCTCTGAGACCCAGTACTTC. It codes for CASSLRKGVSETQYF.

V usage is TRBV20-1 and J usage is TRBJ2-7; 8 bases match TRBD1. The CDR3 is 13 amino acids. The V gene end was trimmed by 6 bases and the J gene end by 4 bases; junction bases not matched to a gene: 8. Germline CDR1 DFQATT, CDR2 SNEGSKA (reference sequence). As DNA, the CDR3 is TGCAGTGCCTGGACAGGGCTTCCTTACGAGCAGTACGTC. It translates to CSAWTGLPYEQYV.

This clonotype has only a few counts. The chain joins TRBV20-1 to TRBJ1-2; TRBD1 is a possible D gene (5 bases). V gave up 3 bases and J gave up 0 bases, with 11 bases separating them. CDR3 length equals 14 residues. Germline loops: CDR1 DFQATT, CDR2 SNEGSKA (reference sequence). The CDR3 DNA sequence: TGCAGTGCTAGTCGCGACAGAGCTAACTATGGCTACACCTTC. It codes for CSASRDRANYGYTF.

The rearrangement joins TRBV2 to TRBJ1-1, with D maybe TRBD1 (6 bases). This CDR3 spans 12 amino acids. V lost 8 bases, J lost 4 bases, and 11 bases lay in between. The V gene's germline CDR1 is SNHLY and CDR2 FYNNEI. CDR3: CASEGESTEAFF. The CDR3 bases are TGTGCCAGCGAGGGGGAGAGCACTGAAGCTTTCTTT.

CDR3 loop: CASSDPFWDSGANVLTF. CDR3 nucleotide sequence: TGCGCCAGCAGCGACCCTTTTTGGGACTCTGGGGCCAACGTCCTGACTTTC. The chain employs TRBV5-1 and TRBJ2-6; D not certain. Trimming left V 4 bases short and J 0 bases short, with 14 bases between. This CDR3 has 17 residues. CDR1 is SGHRS and CDR2 is YFSETQ in the germline V gene.

There are a few counts of this clonotype. This chain uses TRBV12-3 or TRBV12-4 with TRBJ1-3; D is unresolved. The CDR3 is made up of 15 amino acids. Deletions cut 3 bases from V and 3 bases from J, with 12 bases between. DNA of the CDR3: TGTGCCAGCAGTTTTGCCCGGGCTAGTGGAAACACCATATATTTT. As protein: CASSFARASGNTIYF.

In its sample, this clonotype was seen a few times. This sequence joins TRBV5-6 and TRBJ1-2, with D perhaps TRBD1 (6 bases). The CDR3 spans 18 residues. V was pared by 1 base and J by 3 bases, with 22 bases between. Germline CDR1 reads SGHDT; CDR2 reads YYEEEE. The chain's CDR3 is CASSLSNSRGDKHYGYTF. Here the CDR3 DNA reads TGTGCCAGCAGCTTGTCGAATTCTCGAGGGGACAAACACTATGGCTACACCTTC.

The table lists this clonotype with many counts. This rearrangement joins TRBV27 to TRBJ1-1; tentatively, D is TRBD1 (6 bases). This CDR3 region has 14 residues. Germline loops: CDR1 MNHEY, CDR2 SMNVEV (reference sequence). Trimming cost V 6 bases and J 3 bases, with 14 bases left between them. CDR3 coding DNA: TGTGCCAGCAGGGCGAGGGGGTGGGACACTGAAGCTTTCTTT. Residues: CASRARGWDTEAFF.

The chain carries TRBV20-1 and TRBJ2-1; TRBD2 matches at 7 bases. V dropped 1 base and J dropped 0; count of bases not matched to a gene: 9. CDR1 is DFQATT and CDR2 is SNEGSKA in the germline V gene (reference sequence). This CDR3 has 17 amino acids. CDR3 coding DNA: TGCAGTGCTAGAGGGTTGCTAGCGGAGAGCTCCTACAATGAGCAGTTCTTC. Its protein is CSARGLLAESSYNEQFF.

The chain recombines TRBV9 with TRBJ2-4; the match to TRBD2 covers 8 bases. The CDR3 totals 14 residues. V shed 3 bases and J 7 bases; nucleotides not matched to a gene: 6. CDR1 and CDR2 (germline): SGDLS, YYNGEE. The CDR3 loop is CASSASGLVNIQYF. The CDR3 nucleotides are TGTGCCAGCAGCGCCTCGGGACTAGTCAACATTCAGTACTTC.